Below are 25 T cell receptor beta chains sequenced from a single sample in a study of blood T cell repertoires in COVID-19. Here immunoSEQ multiplex PCR was the method, and the copy in TCRdb shows in-frame clones only, minus some. The data hold 90,000 to 120,000 clones, with around 88% observed a single time. Sequenced sample: peripheral blood. The source is a man between 50 and 59 years old with active or convalescent COVID-19.

This clone has just a few counts. At the DNA level, this CDR3 is encoded by other sequences in the same sample as well. The chain joins TRBV9 to TRBJ2-1; a possible D gene is TRBD2 (5 bases). Germline CDR1 SGDLS, CDR2 YYNGEE. The V gene lost 0 bases and the J gene lost 6 bases, with 7 bases spanning the gap. This CDR3 is 13 amino acids long. The CDR3 reads CASSVATSNEQFF. The CDR3 region has the DNA TGTGCCAGCAGCGTAGCTACTAGCAATGAGCAGTTCTTC.

The V and J genes are TRBV6-5 and TRBJ1-1, with D possibly being TRBD1 (5 bases). Germline assignment: CDR1 MNHEY and CDR2 SVGAGI. V gave up 2 bases and J gave up 4 bases, with 14 bases separating them. This CDR3 contains 15 residues. The CDR3 spells CASSYAGQSITEAFF. The CDR3 DNA reads as TGTGCCAGCAGTTACGCGGGGCAGTCGATCACTGAAGCTTTCTTT.

The chain joins TRBV6-2 or TRBV6-3 to TRBJ1-2, with a weak D call TRBD1 (6 bases). From germline, CDR1 is MNHEY and CDR2 SVGEGT. V dropped 6 bases and J dropped 6 bases, with 14 bases sitting between them. The CDR3 consists of 13 residues. CDR3 coding DNA: TGTGCCAGCAGCCAGGACAGTACGCATGGCTACACCTTC. Protein product: CASSQDSTHGYTF.

The V gene is TRBV7-9, the J gene TRBJ2-1, with 8 bases matching TRBD2. This CDR3 region has 14 residues. V was clipped by 5 bases and J by 7 bases; unmatched bases: 7. Germline assignment: CDR1 SEHNR and CDR2 FQNEAQ (reference sequence). CDR3 bases: TGTGCCAGCAGCATGGGGACTAGTAGAAATGAGCAGTTCTTC. It encodes CASSMGTSRNEQFF.

The DNA for the CDR3 is TGTGCCAGCAGCCTCACTAGCGGGAGTTACAATGAGCAGTTCTTC. Translating gives CASSLTSGSYNEQFF. V usage is TRBV5-6 and J usage is TRBJ2-1, with 11 bases aligning to TRBD2. The CDR3 runs 15 residues. Unmatched junction bases numbered 4, after V lost 4 bases and J lost 4 bases. Germline-derived CDR1 and CDR2 are SGHDT and YYEEEE.

This clone is a singleton in its sample. V is TRBV19 and J is TRBJ2-1, with 7 bases lining up with TRBD2. Germline values: CDR1 LNHDA, CDR2 SQIVND (reference sequence). The trim removed 2 bases at V and 4 bases at J, leaving 8 bases unmatched. This CDR3 region has 16 residues. The CDR3 here is CASSIRAGDGYNEQFF. CDR3 sequence (DNA): TGTGCCAGTAGTATACGGGCGGGAGACGGGTACAATGAGCAGTTCTTC.

This chain links TRBV3-1 (or the pseudogene TRBV3-2) with TRBJ2-5; TRBD2 matches 7 bases. The CDR3 sequence is 14 residues long. J gave up 5 bases and V 3 bases, and 6 bases lay outside the gene matches. CDR1 LGHDT and CDR2 YNNKEL come from the germline V gene (reference sequence). CDR3 DNA: TGTGCCAGCAGCCACGCGGGAGTTGGGGAGACCCAGTACTTC. It codes for CASSHAGVGETQYF.

The V and J genes are TRBV3-1 (or the pseudogene TRBV3-2) and TRBJ1-1; possibly TRBD1 for D (6 bases). Germline V gene lookup returns CDR1 LGHDT and CDR2 YNNKEL (reference sequence). V was pared by 1 base and J by 10 bases, with 7 bases between. This CDR3 region has 11 residues. CDR3 nucleotide sequence: TGTGCCAGCAGCCAAGGACAGGCAGCTTTCTTT. As protein: CASSQGQAAFF.

This clone was recorded a few times. The chain joins TRBV2 to TRBJ2-2; 11 bases fit TRBD2. Germline loops: CDR1 SNHLY, CDR2 FYNNEI. This CDR3 is 15 amino acids long. The V segment lost 7 bases and the J segment 8 bases; nucleotides outside the gene matches: 9. CDR3 DNA: TGTGCCAGCACACTAGCGGGAGCAGACCAAGGGGAGCTGTTTTTT. Translated, it gives CASTLAGADQGELFF.

The chain combines TRBV13 with TRBJ2-2; the match to TRBD2 covers 11 bases. V lost 5 bases and J lost 7; bases outside the gene matches: 3. The CDR3 runs to 14 residues. Germline V gives CDR1 PRHDT, CDR2 FYEKMQ (reference sequence). Written as DNA, the CDR3 is TGTGCCAGCAGCCTACTAGCGGGAGACGGGGAGCTGTTTTTT. It yields the protein CASSLLAGDGELFF. The complete variable domain, with remaining parts taken from reference TRBV13 and TRBJ2-2, reads AAGVIQSPRHLIKEKRETATLKCYPIPRHDTVYWYQQGPGQDPQFLISFYEKMQSDKGSIPDRFSAQQFSDYHSELNMSSLELGDSALYFCASSLLAGDGELFFGEGSRLTVL.

CDR3 sequence (DNA): TGTGCCAGCAGCGCCGGGACTAGCGGGGGTTGGGAGCAGTACTTC. It specifies CASSAGTSGGWEQYF. The chain couples TRBV9 to TRBJ2-7; TRBD2 aligns across 14 bases. From germline, CDR1 is SGDLS and CDR2 YYNGEE. The CDR3 extends over 15 amino acids. V lost 3 bases to trimming and J lost 7 bases; unmatched junction nucleotides: 6.

V usage is TRBV2 and J usage is TRBJ1-4, with D unclear. Germline V CDR1 and CDR2: SNHLY, FYNNEI. The CDR3 is 14 amino acids. The V and J ends lost 3 bases and 3 bases respectively, with 8 bases between them. The DNA of the CDR3 is TGTGCCAGCAGTGACGGGTTCGCTAATGAAAAACTGTTTTTT. The encoded protein is CASSDGFANEKLFF. Full variable domain (remainder filled in from reference TRBV2 and TRBJ1-4): EPEVTQTPSHQVTQMGQEVILRCVPISNHLYFYWYRQILGQKVEFLVSFYNNEISEKSEIFDDQFSVERPDGSNFTLKIRSTKLEDSAMYFCASSDGFANEKLFFGSGTQLSVL.

The rearrangement links TRBV6-6 to TRBJ1-4, with 7 nucleotides matching TRBD1. This CDR3 contains 18 residues. V dropped 5 bases and J dropped 1; count of bases not matched to a gene: 13. Germline CDR1 MNHNY, CDR2 SVGAGI (reference sequence). Here the CDR3 reads CASSLGQGEVGTNEKLFF. The DNA for the CDR3 is TGTGCCAGCAGTCTGGGTCAGGGGGAGGTAGGAACTAATGAAAAACTGTTTTTT.

This chain joins TRBV4-1 and TRBJ1-5; 7 bases map to TRBD1. The CDR3 sequence is 17 residues long. Trimming at V came to 4 bases and at J to 7 bases, leaving 16 bases not matched to a gene. The germline V gene encodes CDR1 MGHRA and CDR2 YSYEKL. CDR3: CASSPQDRSGYSQPQHF. For the CDR3, the DNA is TGCGCCAGCAGCCCACAGGACAGGTCTGGTTACAGCCAGCCCCAGCATTTT.

J is TRBJ2-3 and V is TRBV3-1 (or the pseudogene TRBV3-2), with D possibly matching TRBD2 (5 bases). The CDR3 loop spans 15 amino acids. The germline gives CDR1 LGHDT, CDR2 YNNKEL (reference sequence). V was trimmed by 2 bases and J by 5 bases, leaving 14 bases between them. The CDR3, as DNA: TGTGCCAGCAGCCAAACATGTAGTGGGAGAGATACGCAGTATTTT. Translation: CASSQTCSGRDTQYF.

The chain combines TRBV21-1 with TRBJ1-5. TRBV21-1 has pseudogene status. This CDR3 comprises 15 residues. The CDR3 DNA sequence: TGTGCCAGCAGCAAAGAGGAGGGGTTGAATCAGCCCCAGCATTTT. Translated, it gives CASSKEEGLNQPQHF.

The chain employs TRBV19 and TRBJ1-4; the D is unclear. The CDR3 sequence is 14 residues long. Germline lookup yields CDR1 LNHDA and CDR2 SQIVND (reference sequence). The V end lost 7 bases, the J end lost 3 bases, and 12 bases lay between the germline ends. The CDR3: CASTGAWANEKLFF. CDR3 in DNA: TGTGCCAGTACCGGAGCGTGGGCTAATGAAAAACTGTTTTTT.

The rearrangement joins TRBV28 to TRBJ2-3, with 12 positions matching TRBD2. The length of the CDR3 is 17 residues. With V trimmed by 4 bases and J by 2 bases, 7 bases remained unmatched. Germline loops: CDR1 MDHEN, CDR2 SYDVKM. CDR3 protein: CASSSSLAGGPTDTQYF. Written as DNA, the CDR3 is TGTGCCAGCAGTTCCTCACTAGCGGGAGGCCCCACAGATACGCAGTATTTT.

The genes are TRBV5-4 and TRBJ2-7; 8 nucleotides line up with TRBD2. V dropped 4 bases and J dropped 3; count of bases not matched to a gene: 12. Germline CDR1 SGHNT, CDR2 YYREEE (reference sequence). The CDR3 sequence is 16 residues long. CDR3 DNA sequence: TGTGCCAGCAGCCCTCGGGTGGGACTAGGAGACTACGAGCAGTACTTC. Its translation is CASSPRVGLGDYEQYF.

V gene TRBV6-6 combines with J gene TRBJ2-3; TRBD2 matches at 8 bases. The CDR3 runs 14 residues. V shed 6 bases and J 1 base; nucleotides not matched to a gene: 3. Germline V gene lookup returns CDR1 MNHNY and CDR2 SVGAGI (reference sequence). The CDR3 DNA reads TGTGCCAGCAGGGTGACTAGCGGCACAGATACGCAGTATTTT. Translated: CASRVTSGTDTQYF.

This clone has a handful of counts. This sequence joins TRBV10-2 and TRBJ1-1; possible D gene TRBD1, 6 bases. The V and J ends lost 8 bases and 0 bases respectively, with 10 bases between them. Germline CDR1 reads WSHSY; CDR2 reads SAAADI. The length of the CDR3 is 13 residues. This chain's CDR3 is CASQQGLNTEAFF. In DNA form, the CDR3 reads TGCGCCAGCCAACAGGGTCTGAACACTGAAGCTTTCTTT.

Concerning this clone: A junction end diverges from the germline sequence, so it may reflect a read error. The V call is TRBV18, the J call TRBJ2-5; 7 bases align to TRBD2. The CDR3 has 17 residues. Germline V gene data show CDR1 as KGHSH and CDR2 as LQKENI. The CDR3 reads CASSPPTGDYNAKTQYF. CDR3 bases: TGTGCCAGCTCGCCACCCACCGGGGACTACAACGCGAAGACCCAGTACTTC.

The rearrangement links TRBV25-1 to TRBJ2-7; TRBD2 matches 13 bases. This CDR3 region has 16 residues. The J segment lost 1 base and the V segment lost 8 bases, leaving 8 bases of the junction unmatched. Germline V CDR1 and CDR2: MGHDK, SYGVNS. Here the CDR3 DNA reads TGTGCCAGCGGAGGACTAGCGGGAGAAGGGTCCTACGAGCAGTACTTC. Protein product: CASGGLAGEGSYEQYF.

The V and J genes are TRBV10-3 and TRBJ2-7, with 7 nucleotides matching TRBD2. Germline V gene data show CDR1 as ENHRY and CDR2 as SYGVKD. CDR3 size: 16 residues. The ends lost 0 bases at V and 0 bases at J; junction bases unmatched: 5. DNA of the CDR3: TGTGCCATCAGTGAGTCAAGAGCGGGGTTCTCCTACGAGCAGTACTTC. Translating it yields CAISESRAGFSYEQYF.

The chain joins TRBV11-3 to TRBJ2-2, with 7 bases that match TRBD2. The CDR3 length is 16 residues. Germline CDR1 and CDR2: SGHNT and YENEEA. Losses at the gene ends were 5 bases for V and 0 bases for J; bases not matched to a gene: 6. CDR3 region: CASSHSGWANTGELFF. CDR3 nucleotides: TGTGCCAGCAGCCATAGCGGGTGGGCGAACACCGGGGAGCTGTTTTTT.